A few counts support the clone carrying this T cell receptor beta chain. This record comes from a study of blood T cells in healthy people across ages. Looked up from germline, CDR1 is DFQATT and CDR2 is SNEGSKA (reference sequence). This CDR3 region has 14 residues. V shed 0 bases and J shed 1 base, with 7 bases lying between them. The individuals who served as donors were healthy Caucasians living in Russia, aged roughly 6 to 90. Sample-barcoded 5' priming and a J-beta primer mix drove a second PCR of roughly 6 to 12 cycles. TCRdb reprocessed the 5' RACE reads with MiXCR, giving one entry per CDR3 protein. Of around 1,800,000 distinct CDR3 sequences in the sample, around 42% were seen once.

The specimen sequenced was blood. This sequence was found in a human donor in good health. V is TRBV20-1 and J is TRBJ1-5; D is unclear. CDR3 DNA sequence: TGCAGTGCTAGAGATCTGCCCAGCAATCAGCCCCAGCATTTT. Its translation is CSARDLPSNQPQHF.